This entry is about one T cell receptor (beta chain). No antigen is known for it. This sample was included in a study of CXCR3-negative and CXCR3-positive naive CD8 T cells. Study outcomes and limitations: For CXCR3-positive naive cells, TRB CDR3s were more hydrophobic than those of CXCR3-negative naive cells.

UMI-labeled TRB cDNA libraries were prepared by 5' RACE. TCRdb reprocessed the 5' RACE reads, with one entry per CDR3 protein and no DNA. The clone table shows about 130,000 distinct CDR3 sequences, with the ten largest holding over 0.35%. The TCR comes from a human donor in good health. Some clones in this sample may be carry-over from other donors' samples. The specimen sequenced was naive CXCR3+ CD8+ T cells from blood. The subset denotes: CD45RO-CCR7+CD27+CD95- naive CD8+ T cells expressing CXCR3 (TNR3+).

The CDR3 protein is CASSLVGGGMNTEAFF. The gene calls are TRBV13 and TRBJ1-1; with no DNA, the TCRdb D assignment of TRBD1 cannot be verified. This CDR3 spans 16 amino acids. CDR1 and CDR2 (germline): PRHDT, FYEKMQ (reference sequence).